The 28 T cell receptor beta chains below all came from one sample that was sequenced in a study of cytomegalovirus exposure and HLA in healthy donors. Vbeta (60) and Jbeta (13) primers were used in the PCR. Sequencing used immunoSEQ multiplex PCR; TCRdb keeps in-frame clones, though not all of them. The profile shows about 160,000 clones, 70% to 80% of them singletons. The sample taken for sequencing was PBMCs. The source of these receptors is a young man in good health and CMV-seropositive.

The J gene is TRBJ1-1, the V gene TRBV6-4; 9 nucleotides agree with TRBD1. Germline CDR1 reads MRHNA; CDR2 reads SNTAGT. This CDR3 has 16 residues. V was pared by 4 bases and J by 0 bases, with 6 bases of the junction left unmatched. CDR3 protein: CASSGRTGDMNTEAFF. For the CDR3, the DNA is TGTGCCAGCAGTGGAAGGACAGGGGATATGAACACTGAAGCTTTCTTT.

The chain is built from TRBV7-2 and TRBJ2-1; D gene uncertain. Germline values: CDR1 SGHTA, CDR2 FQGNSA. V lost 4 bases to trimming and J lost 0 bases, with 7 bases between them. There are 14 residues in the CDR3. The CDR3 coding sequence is TGTGCCAGCAGCTCCCCCGGCTCCTACAATGAGCAGTTCTTC. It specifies CASSSPGSYNEQFF. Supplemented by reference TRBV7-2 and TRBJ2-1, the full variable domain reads GAGVSQSPSNKVTEKGKDVELRCDPISGHTALYWYRQSLGQGLEFLIYFQGNSAPDKSGLPSDRFSAERTGGSVSTLTIQRTQQEDSAVYLCASSSPGSYNEQFFGPGTRLTVL.

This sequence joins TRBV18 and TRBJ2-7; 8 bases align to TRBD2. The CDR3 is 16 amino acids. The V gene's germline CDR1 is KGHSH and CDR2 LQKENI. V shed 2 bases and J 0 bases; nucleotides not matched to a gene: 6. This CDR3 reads CASSPSRGGSSYEQYF. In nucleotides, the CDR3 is TGTGCCAGCTCACCATCTCGGGGGGGGAGCTCCTACGAGCAGTACTTC.

CDR3 bases: TGCGCCAGCAGCTTGGACAGGGTTGGTGAAGCTTTCTTT. Protein sequence: CASSLDRVGEAFF. The rearrangement links TRBV5-1 to TRBJ1-1; tentatively, D is TRBD1 (6 bases). V lost 0 bases and J lost 7, with 10 bases in between. Germline assignment: CDR1 SGHRS and CDR2 YFSETQ. This CDR3 is built from 13 residues. Filled out from reference TRBV5-1 and TRBJ1-1, the complete variable domain reads KAGVTQTPRYLIKTRGQQVTLSCSPISGHRSVSWYQQTPGQGLQFLFEYFSETQRNKGNFPGRFSGRQFSNSRSEMNVSTLELGDSALYLCASSLDRVGEAFFGQGTRLTVV.

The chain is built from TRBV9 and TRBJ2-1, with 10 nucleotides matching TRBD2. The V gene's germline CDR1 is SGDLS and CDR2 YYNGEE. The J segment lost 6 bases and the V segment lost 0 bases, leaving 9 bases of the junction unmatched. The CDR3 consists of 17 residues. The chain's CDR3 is CASSVAIQRGGSNEQFF. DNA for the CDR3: TGTGCCAGCAGCGTAGCTATCCAGCGGGGGGGATCCAATGAGCAGTTCTTC.

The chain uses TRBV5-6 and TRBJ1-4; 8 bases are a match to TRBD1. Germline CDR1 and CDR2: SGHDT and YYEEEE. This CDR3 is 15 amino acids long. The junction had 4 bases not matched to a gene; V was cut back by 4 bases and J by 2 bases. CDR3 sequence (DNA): TGTGCCAGCAGCGACTCAGGGGGCACTAATGAAAAACTGTTTTTT. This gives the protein CASSDSGGTNEKLFF.

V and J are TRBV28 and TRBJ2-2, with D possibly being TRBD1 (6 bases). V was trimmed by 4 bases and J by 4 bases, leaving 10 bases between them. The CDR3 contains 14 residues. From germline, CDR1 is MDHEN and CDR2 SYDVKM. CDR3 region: CASSSTGTTGELFF. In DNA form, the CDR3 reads TGTGCCAGCAGTTCGACAGGTACCACCGGGGAGCTGTTTTTT. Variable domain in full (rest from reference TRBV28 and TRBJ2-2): DVKVTQSSRYLVKRTGEKVFLECVQDMDHENMFWYRQDPGLGLRLIYFSYDVKMKEKGDIPEGYSVSREKKERFSLILESASTNQTSMYLCASSSTGTTGELFFGEGSRLTVL.

The CDR3 reads CASSYGAAYEQYF. The DNA of the CDR3 is TGTGCCAGCAGTTACGGGGCCGCGTACGAGCAGTACTTC. The chain uses TRBV6-6 and TRBJ2-7, with D possibly being TRBD1 (5 bases). Trimming shortened V by 2 bases and J by 4 bases, and 9 bases separated the two germline ends. This CDR3 has 13 amino acids. CDR1 MNHNY and CDR2 SVGAGI come from the germline V gene (reference sequence).

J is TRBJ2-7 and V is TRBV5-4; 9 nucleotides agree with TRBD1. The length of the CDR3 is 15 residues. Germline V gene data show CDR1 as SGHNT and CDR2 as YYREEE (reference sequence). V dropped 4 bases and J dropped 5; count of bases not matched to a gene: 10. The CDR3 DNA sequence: TGTGCCAGCAGCACGACGGGACAGGGCCCCCACGAGCAGTACTTC. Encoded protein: CASSTTGQGPHEQYF. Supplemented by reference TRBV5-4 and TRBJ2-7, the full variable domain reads ETGVTQSPTHLIKTRGQQVTLRCSSQSGHNTVSWYQQALGQGPQFIFQYYREEENGRGNFPPRFSGLQFPNYSSELNVNALELDDSALYLCASSTTGQGPHEQYFGPGTRLTVT.

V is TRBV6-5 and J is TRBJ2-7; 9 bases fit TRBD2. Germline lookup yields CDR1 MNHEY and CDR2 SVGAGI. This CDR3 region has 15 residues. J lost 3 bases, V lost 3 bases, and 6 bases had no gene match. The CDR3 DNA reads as TGTGCCAGCAGTTATCATGGTAGCGGGGGCTACGAGCAGTACTTC. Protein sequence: CASSYHGSGGYEQYF.

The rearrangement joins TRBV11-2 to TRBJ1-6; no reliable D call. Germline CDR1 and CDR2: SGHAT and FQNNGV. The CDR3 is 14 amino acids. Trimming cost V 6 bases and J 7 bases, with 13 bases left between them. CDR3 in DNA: TGTGCCAGCAGATCCGACGGTAGCAATTCACCCCTCCACTTT. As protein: CASRSDGSNSPLHF.

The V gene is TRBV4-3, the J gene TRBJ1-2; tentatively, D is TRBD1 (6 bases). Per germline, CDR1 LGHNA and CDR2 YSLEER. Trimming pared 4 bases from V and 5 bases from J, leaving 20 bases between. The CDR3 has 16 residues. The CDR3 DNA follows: TGCGCCAGCAGCCCCTGGTCTAAACAGGGTTGGTATGGCTACACCTTC. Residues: CASSPWSKQGWYGYTF.

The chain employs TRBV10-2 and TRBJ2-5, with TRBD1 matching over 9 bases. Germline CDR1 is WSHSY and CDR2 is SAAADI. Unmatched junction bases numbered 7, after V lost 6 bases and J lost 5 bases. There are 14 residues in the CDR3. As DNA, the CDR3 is TGCGCCAGCAGCCGGACAGGGGCGAGGGAGACCCAGTACTTC. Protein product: CASSRTGARETQYF.

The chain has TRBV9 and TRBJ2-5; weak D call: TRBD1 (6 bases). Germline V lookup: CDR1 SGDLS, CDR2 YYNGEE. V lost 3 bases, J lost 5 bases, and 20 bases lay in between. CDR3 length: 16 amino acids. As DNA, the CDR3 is TGTGCCAGCAGCGCCTCACAGGGTAGGGGCCGGGAGACCCAGTACTTC. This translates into CASSASQGRGRETQYF.

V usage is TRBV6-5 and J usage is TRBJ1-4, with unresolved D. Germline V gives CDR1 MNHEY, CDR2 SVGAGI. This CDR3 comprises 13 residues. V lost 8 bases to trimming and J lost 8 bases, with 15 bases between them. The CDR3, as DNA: TGTGCCAGCCGAATGGAAGGAGGGGAAAAACTGTTTTTT. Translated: CASRMEGGEKLFF.

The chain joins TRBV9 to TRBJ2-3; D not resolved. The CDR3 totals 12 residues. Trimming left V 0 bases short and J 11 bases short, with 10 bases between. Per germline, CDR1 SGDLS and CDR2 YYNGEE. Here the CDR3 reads CASSVDSDWQYF. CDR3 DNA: TGTGCCAGCAGCGTAGATTCCGACTGGCAGTATTTT.

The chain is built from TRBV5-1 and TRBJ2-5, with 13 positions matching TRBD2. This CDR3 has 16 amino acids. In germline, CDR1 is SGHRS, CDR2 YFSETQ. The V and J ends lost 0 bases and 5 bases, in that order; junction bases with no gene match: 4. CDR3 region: CASSLALTSGGETQYF. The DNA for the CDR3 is TGCGCCAGCAGCTTGGCCTTGACTAGCGGGGGGGAGACCCAGTACTTC.

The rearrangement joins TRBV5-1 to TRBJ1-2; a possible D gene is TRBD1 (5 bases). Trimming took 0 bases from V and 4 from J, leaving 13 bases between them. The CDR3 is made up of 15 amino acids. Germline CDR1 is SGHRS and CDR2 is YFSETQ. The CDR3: CASSLGSGGAYGYTF. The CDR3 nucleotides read TGCGCCAGCAGCTTGGGGTCCGGAGGGGCCTATGGCTACACCTTC. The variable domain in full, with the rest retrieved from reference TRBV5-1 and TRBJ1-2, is KAGVTQTPRYLIKTRGQQVTLSCSPISGHRSVSWYQQTPGQGLQFLFEYFSETQRNKGNFPGRFSGRQFSNSRSEMNVSTLELGDSALYLCASSLGSGGAYGYTFGSGTRLTVV.

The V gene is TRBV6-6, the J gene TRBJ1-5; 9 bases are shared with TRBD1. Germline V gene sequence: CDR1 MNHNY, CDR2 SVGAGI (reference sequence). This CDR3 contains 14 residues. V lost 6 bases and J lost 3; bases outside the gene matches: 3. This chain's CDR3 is CASSGQGFNQPQHF. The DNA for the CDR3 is TGTGCCAGCAGCGGACAGGGGTTCAATCAGCCCCAGCATTTT.

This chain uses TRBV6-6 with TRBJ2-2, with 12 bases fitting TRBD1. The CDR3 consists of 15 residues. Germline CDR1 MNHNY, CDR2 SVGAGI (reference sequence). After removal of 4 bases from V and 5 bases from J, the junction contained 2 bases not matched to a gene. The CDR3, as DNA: TGTGCCAGCAGTTTGGGACAGGGGGCGACCGGGGAGCTGTTTTTT. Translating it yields CASSLGQGATGELFF.

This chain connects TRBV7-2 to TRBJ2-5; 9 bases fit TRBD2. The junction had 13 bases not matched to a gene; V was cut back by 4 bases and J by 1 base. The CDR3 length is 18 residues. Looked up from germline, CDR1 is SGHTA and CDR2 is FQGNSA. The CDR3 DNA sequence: TGTGCCAGCAGCTCCCCCCCCGGGACTAGCCCCGCCCAAGAGACCCAGTACTTC. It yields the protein CASSSPPGTSPAQETQYF.

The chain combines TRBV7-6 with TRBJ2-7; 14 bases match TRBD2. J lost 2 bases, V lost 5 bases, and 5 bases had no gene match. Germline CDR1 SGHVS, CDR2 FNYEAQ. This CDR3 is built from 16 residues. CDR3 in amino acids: CASSPGTSGGTYEQYF. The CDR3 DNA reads TGTGCCAGCAGCCCCGGGACTAGCGGGGGAACCTACGAGCAGTACTTC.

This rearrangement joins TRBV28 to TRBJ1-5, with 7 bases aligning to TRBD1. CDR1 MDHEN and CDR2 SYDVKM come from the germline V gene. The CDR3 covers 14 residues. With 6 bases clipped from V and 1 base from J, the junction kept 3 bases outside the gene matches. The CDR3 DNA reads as TGTGCCAGCAGCGACAGGGAGAGCAATCAGCCCCAGCATTTT. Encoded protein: CASSDRESNQPQHF.

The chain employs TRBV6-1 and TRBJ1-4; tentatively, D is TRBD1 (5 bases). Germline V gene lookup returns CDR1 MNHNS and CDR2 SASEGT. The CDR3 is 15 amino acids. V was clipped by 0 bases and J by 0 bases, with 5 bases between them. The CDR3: CASSEAQATNEKLFF. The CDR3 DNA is TGTGCCAGCAGTGAAGCACAGGCAACTAATGAAAAACTGTTTTTT.

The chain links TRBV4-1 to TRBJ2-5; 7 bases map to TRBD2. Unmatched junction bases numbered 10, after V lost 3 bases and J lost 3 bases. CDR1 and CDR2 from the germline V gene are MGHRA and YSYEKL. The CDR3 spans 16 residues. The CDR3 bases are TGCGCCAGCAGCCACTCGACTAGCTTGTATAAAGAGACCCAGTACTTC. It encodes CASSHSTSLYKETQYF.

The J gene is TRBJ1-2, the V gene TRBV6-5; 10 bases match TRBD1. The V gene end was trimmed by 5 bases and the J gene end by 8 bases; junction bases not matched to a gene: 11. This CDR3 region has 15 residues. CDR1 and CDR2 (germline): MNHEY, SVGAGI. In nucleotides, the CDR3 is TGTGCCAGCAGTGCACCGGGACAGGGGAATGGCGGCTACACCTTC. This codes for CASSAPGQGNGGYTF.

The DNA of the CDR3 is TGCAGCGTGGATATTGACAGGGGGCGAGCTTTCTTT. Translated: CSVDIDRGRAFF. V is TRBV29-1 and J is TRBJ1-1; 10 bases are a match to TRBD1. Germline values: CDR1 SQVTM, CDR2 ANQGSEA. V shed 6 bases and J 10 bases; nucleotides not matched to a gene: 8. The CDR3 loop spans 12 amino acids.

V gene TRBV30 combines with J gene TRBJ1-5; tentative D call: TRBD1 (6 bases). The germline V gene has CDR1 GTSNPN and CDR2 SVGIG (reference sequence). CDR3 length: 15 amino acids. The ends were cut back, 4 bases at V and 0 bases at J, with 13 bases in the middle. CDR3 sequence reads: CAWISDSYSNQPQHF. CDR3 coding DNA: TGTGCCTGGATTTCGGACAGCTATAGCAATCAGCCCCAGCATTTT.